This T cell receptor beta chain appears in the sequencing data of a study of glioma-infiltrating T cells after dendritic cell vaccination. Study-level information: Dendritic cells derived from monocytes and pulsed with autologous tumor lysate formed the vaccine. Three intradermal dendritic cell vaccine injections were given every two weeks.

Time point indicated: after dendritic cell vaccination, including at tumor progression/relapse. All glioblastoma patients lacked an isocitrate dehydrogenase mutation. The CDR3 runs to 16 residues. The ends were cut back, 4 bases at V and 0 bases at J, with 16 bases in the middle. Germline V gene lookup returns CDR1 SGDLS and CDR2 YYNGEE. The table came from immunoSEQ multiplex PCR; TCRdb's copy has only in-frame clones and leaves some out. The sample holds tens of thousands of clones, 85% seen once. This sequence originates from a human donor with glioblastoma. This chain joins TRBV9 and TRBJ2-5, with a possible D match to TRBD2 (6 bases). The sequencing here drew on blood, taken after dendritic cell vaccination. CDR3 DNA sequence: TGTGCCAGCAGCCCCGGGGGACTGAAGTACCAAGAGACCCAGTACTTC. This sequence encodes CASSPGGLKYQETQYF.